The present T cell receptor (beta chain) was sequenced within a study of shared clonotypes between healthy human individuals. Study summary: A donor's plate count was three for CD4 naive and three for CD4 memory; CD8 naive had two and CD8 memory one.

The germline V gene encodes CDR1 LGHNT and CDR2 FRNRAP. V lost 7 bases and J lost 6, with 15 bases in between. The CDR3 consists of 14 residues. General study results and limits: Memory subsets had estimated richness that was generally smaller than that of naive subsets. Some clonotypes were shared by all four sorted-subset donors, while others were not shared. The non-shared ones had lower generation probabilities than the shared ones.

Sequenced by immunoSEQ multiplex PCR; TCRdb stores in-frame clones only, minus some. In the table there are 1.6 million or so clones, approximately 96% of which are singletons. Donors comprised healthy HIV-negative adults lacking recent acute infections or vaccinations. Points on this clone: The antigen is unknown.

The chain combines TRBV12-5 with TRBJ2-2; D may match TRBD1 or TRBD2 (5 bases each). Sequencing was carried out using naive CD4+ T cells sorted from blood. The subset was: CD45RA+ positively selected. The receptor comes from a man between 25 and 39 years old in good health. The CDR3 DNA follows: TGTGCTAGTGCTAGTATAGTGGGGGCCGGGGAGCTGTTTTTT. The encoded protein is CASASIVGAGELFF.